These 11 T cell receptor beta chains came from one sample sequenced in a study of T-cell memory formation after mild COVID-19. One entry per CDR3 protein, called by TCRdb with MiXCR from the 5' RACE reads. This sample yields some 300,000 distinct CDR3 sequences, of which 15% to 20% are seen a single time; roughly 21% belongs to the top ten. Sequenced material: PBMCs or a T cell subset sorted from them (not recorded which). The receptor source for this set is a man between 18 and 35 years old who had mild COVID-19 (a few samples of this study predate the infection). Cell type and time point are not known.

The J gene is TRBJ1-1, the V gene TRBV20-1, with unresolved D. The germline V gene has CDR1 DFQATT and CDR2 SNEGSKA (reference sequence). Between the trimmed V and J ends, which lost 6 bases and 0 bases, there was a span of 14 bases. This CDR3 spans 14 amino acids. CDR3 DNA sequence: TGCAGTGCCAAGAGTGCAGATCTGAACACTGAAGCTTTCTTT. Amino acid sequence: CSAKSADLNTEAFF.

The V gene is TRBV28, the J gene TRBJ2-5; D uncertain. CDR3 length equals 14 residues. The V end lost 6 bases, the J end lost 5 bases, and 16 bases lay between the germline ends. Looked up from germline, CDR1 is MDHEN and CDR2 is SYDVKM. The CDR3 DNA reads TGTGCCAGCAGCCAGCCAACCCCGCGCGAGACCCAGTACTTC. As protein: CASSQPTPRETQYF. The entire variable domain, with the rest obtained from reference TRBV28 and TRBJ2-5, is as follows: DVKVTQSSRYLVKRTGEKVFLECVQDMDHENMFWYRQDPGLGLRLIYFSYDVKMKEKGDIPEGYSVSREKKERFSLILESASTNQTSMYLCASSQPTPRETQYFGPGTRLLVL.

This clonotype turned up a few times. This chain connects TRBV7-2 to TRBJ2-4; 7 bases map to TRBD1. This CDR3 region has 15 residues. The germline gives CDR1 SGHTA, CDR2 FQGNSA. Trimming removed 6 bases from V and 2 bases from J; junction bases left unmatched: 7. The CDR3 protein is CASSPDRDPKNIQYF. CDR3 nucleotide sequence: TGTGCCAGCAGTCCAGACAGGGACCCCAAAAACATTCAGTACTTC. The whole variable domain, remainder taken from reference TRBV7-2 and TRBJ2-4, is GAGVSQSPSNKVTEKGKDVELRCDPISGHTALYWYRQSLGQGLEFLIYFQGNSAPDKSGLPSDRFSAERTGGSVSTLTIQRTQQEDSAVYLCASSPDRDPKNIQYFGAGTRLSVL.

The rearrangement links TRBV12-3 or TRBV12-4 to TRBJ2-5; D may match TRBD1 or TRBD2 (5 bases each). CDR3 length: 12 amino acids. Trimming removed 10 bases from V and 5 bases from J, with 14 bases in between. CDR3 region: CATEGQTETQYF. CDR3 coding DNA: TGTGCCACCGAGGGGCAGACTGAGACCCAGTACTTC.

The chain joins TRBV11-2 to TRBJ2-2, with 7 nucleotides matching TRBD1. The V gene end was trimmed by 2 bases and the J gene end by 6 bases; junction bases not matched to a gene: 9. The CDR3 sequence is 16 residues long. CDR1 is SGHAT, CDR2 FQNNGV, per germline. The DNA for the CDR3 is TGTGCCAGCAGCTTATGGGACAGATTCGGGGCCGGGGAGCTGTTTTTT. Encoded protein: CASSLWDRFGAGELFF. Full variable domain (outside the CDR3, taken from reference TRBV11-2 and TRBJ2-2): EAGVAQSPRYKIIEKRQSVAFWCNPISGHATLYWYQQILGQGPKLLIQFQNNGVVDDSQLPKDRFSAERLKGVDSTLKIQPAKLEDSAVYLCASSLWDRFGAGELFFGEGSRLTVL.

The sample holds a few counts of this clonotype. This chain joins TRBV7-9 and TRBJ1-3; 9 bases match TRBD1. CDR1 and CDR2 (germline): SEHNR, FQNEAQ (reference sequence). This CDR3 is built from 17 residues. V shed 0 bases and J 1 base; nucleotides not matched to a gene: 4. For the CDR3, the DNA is TGTGCCAGCAGCTTAGCGGGACAGGGTTCGTCTGGAAACACCATATATTTT. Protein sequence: CASSLAGQGSSGNTIYF. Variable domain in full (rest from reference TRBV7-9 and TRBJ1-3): DTGVSQNPRHKITKRGQNVTFRCDPISEHNRLYWYRQTLGQGPEFLTYFQNEAQLEKSRLLSDRFSAERPKGSFSTLEIQRTEQGDSAMYLCASSLAGQGSSGNTIYFGEGSWLTVV.

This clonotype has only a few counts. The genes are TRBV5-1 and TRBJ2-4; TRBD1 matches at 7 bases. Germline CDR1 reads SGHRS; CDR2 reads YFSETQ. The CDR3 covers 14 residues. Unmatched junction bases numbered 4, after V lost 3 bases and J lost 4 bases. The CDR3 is CASSSGTEKNIQYF. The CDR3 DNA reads TGCGCCAGCAGCTCTGGGACAGAGAAAAACATTCAGTACTTC. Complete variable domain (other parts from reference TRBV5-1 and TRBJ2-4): KAGVTQTPRYLIKTRGQQVTLSCSPISGHRSVSWYQQTPGQGLQFLFEYFSETQRNKGNFPGRFSGRQFSNSRSEMNVSTLELGDSALYLCASSSGTEKNIQYFGAGTRLSVL.

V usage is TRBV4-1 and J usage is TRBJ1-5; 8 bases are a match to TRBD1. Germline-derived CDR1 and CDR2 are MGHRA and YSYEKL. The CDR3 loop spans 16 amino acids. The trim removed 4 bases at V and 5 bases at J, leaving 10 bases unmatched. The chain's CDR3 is CASSPRGQVGDQPQHF. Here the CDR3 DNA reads TGCGCCAGCAGCCCACGGGGACAGGTCGGCGATCAGCCCCAGCATTTT.

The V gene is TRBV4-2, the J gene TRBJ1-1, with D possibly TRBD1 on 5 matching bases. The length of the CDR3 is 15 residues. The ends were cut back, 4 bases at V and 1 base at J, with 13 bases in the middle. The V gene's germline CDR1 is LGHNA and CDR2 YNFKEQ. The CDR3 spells CASSPAGAGNTEAFF. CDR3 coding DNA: TGTGCCAGCAGCCCGGCCGGGGCGGGGAACACTGAAGCTTTCTTT.

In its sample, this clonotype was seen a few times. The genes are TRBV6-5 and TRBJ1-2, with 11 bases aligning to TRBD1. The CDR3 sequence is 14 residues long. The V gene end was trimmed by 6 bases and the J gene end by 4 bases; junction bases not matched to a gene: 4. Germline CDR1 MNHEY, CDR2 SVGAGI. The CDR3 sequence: CASSTGTGGYGYTF. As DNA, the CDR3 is TGTGCCAGCAGCACCGGGACAGGGGGCTATGGCTACACCTTC.

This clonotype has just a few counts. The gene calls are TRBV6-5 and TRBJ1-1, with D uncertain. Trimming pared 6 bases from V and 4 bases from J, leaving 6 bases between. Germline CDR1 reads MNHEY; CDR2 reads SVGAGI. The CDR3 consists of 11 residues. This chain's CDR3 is CASRGFTEAFF. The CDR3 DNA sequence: TGTGCCAGCAGGGGGTTCACTGAAGCTTTCTTT.